A selection of T cell receptor beta chains follows, all from one sample in a study of blood T cell repertoires in COVID-19. Assay used: immunoSEQ multiplex PCR; TCRdb lists only in-frame clones, some missing. This table has under 70,000 clones, approximately 85% appearing once. The sample taken for sequencing was peripheral blood. The receptor set was obtained from a woman aged 55-70 years with COVID-19, enrolled during active disease. Each CDR3 is given with its conserved first and last residue. The D gene is left open where the match is weak. Clone size is stated in some rows and not others, as once, few, many or a class when expanded.

>TRBD1|TRBV7-2|once|TRBJ2-1
TGTGCCAGCAGTGGCGGACAGGGAGGCTACAATGAGCAGTTCTTC
CASSGGQGGYNEQFF
>NA|TRBV5-6|NA|TRBJ1-5
TGTGCCAGCAGCTTAAAGGGAGGGGGGCCCCAGCATTTT
CASSLKGGGPQHF
>NA|TRBV3-1/TRBV3-2|NA|TRBJ2-1
TGTGCCAGCAGCCAAGGGCGTCTTACAGCTCAGCAGTTCTTC
CASSQGRLTAQQFF
>NA|TRBV4-2|NA|TRBJ1-3
TGTGCCAGCAGCCAAGATCCAGGGCAAAACACCATATATTTT
CASSQDPGQNTIYF
>NA|TRBV7-8|NA|TRBJ1-1
TGTGCCAGCAGCTTATCCAGGGTAAACACTGAAGCTTTCTTT
CASSLSRVNTEAFF
>NA|TRBV9|once|TRBJ2-1
TGTGCCAGCAGCCCCCGAGGTGACTACAATGAGCAGTTCTTC
CASSPRGDYNEQFF
>NA|TRBV4-1|NA|TRBJ1-3
TGCGCCAGCAGCCTAAATGCGCTCTCTGGAAACACCATATATTTT
CASSLNALSGNTIYF
>NA|TRBV7-9|once|TRBJ2-1
TGTGCCAGCAGCCCGCCTCTTGAGAGCGAGCAGTTCTTC
CASSPPLESEQFF
>NA|TRBV30|NA|TRBJ1-1
TGTGCCTGGAACCCCACAGGGCTGAACACTGAAGCTTTCTTT
CAWNPTGLNTEAFF
>TRBD1|TRBV3-1/TRBV3-2|NA|TRBJ2-7
TGTGCCAGCAGAGGAAAGACAGGGGAAGCTGGGTGGGAGCAGTACTTC
CASRGKTGEAGWEQYF
>TRBD2|TRBV9|NA|TRBJ2-5
TGTGCCAGCAGCGCATTCTTTAGCGGGGGGTTACAAGAGACCCAGTACTTC
CASSAFFSGGLQETQYF
>NA|TRBV7-2|NA|TRBJ2-7
TGTGCCAGCAGCTTAGGTGGGAGCAACTCCTACGAGCAGTACTTC
CASSLGGSNSYEQYF
>NA|TRBV19|NA|TRBJ1-3
TGTGCCAGTAGCCTCATTTTTGCGGCCTCTGGAAACACCATATATTTT
CASSLIFAASGNTIYF
>TRBD1|TRBV19|once|TRBJ1-5
TGTGCCAGTAGTTCTCGACAGGGGGCGGGCAATCAGCCCCAGCATTTT
CASSSRQGAGNQPQHF
>NA|TRBV6-2/TRBV6-3|NA|TRBJ1-2
TGTGCCAGCAGCCGCGGGACGGAATATGGCTACACCTTC
CASSRGTEYGYTF
>NA|TRBV3-1/TRBV3-2|NA|TRBJ2-5
TGTGCCAGCACCCCGACGGCCGGGGAGACCCAGTACTTC
CASTPTAGETQYF
>NA|TRBV5-1|NA|TRBJ1-1
TGCGCCAGCAGCCCCGAGGGGGGGCCAGAGTCTGAAGCTTTCTTT
CASSPEGGPESEAFF
>NA|TRBV6-5|NA|TRBJ2-3
TGTGCCAGCAGTTACGACAGATACCCCAATCCGGATACGCAGTATTTT
CASSYDRYPNPDTQYF
>NA|TRBV10-1|NA|TRBJ2-7
TGCGCCAGCCGGGACAACTCCTACGAGCAGTACTTC
CASRDNSYEQYF
>TRBD1|TRBV18|NA|TRBJ1-3
TGTGCCAGCTCACCACCGGGCAGGGGGTTTTCTGGAAACACCATATATTTT
CASSPPGRGFSGNTIYF
>TRBD1|TRBV24-1|NA|TRBJ2-5
TGTGCCACCAGTGCACCAGGGGGACGGTTCCAAGAGACCCAGTACTTC
CATSAPGGRFQETQYF
>TRBD2|TRBV6-4|NA|TRBJ2-5
TGTGCCAGCAGTGACCTGGTCGGGGCTAGCGGGGCCCAAGAGACCCAGTACTTC
CASSDLVGASGAQETQYF
>NA|TRBV18|NA|TRBJ1-5
TGTGCCAGCTCACCAGACGGCAGGGGCGATCAGCCCCAGCATTTT
CASSPDGRGDQPQHF
>NA|TRBV18|NA|TRBJ1-2
TGTGCCAGCTCACCACCCTCACCCGGGATTCCCTATGGCTACACCTTC
CASSPPSPGIPYGYTF
>NA|TRBV19|NA|TRBJ1-1
TGTGCCAGTAGTTGGCAGGGAAGGACTGAAGCTTTCTTT
CASSWQGRTEAFF
>NA|TRBV3-1/TRBV3-2|NA|TRBJ2-1
TGTGCCAGCAGCCGGGCCTTAACCGATGAGCAGTTCTTC
CASSRALTDEQFF
>TRBD1|TRBV3-1/TRBV3-2|once|TRBJ2-5
TGTGCCAGCAGCCGATTCACAGGGGAAGAGACCCAGTACTTC
CASSRFTGEETQYF
>TRBD2|TRBV4-3|once|TRBJ2-5
TGCGCCAGCAGCCAAGGTAGCCCGGGACTAGCTGAGACCCAGTACTTC
CASSQGSPGLAETQYF
>TRBD1|TRBV6-2/TRBV6-3|NA|TRBJ1-5
TGTGCCAGCAGCCGCGGGACAGTCTCTTCGCCCCAGCATTTT
CASSRGTVSSPQHF
>NA|TRBV4-1|few|TRBJ1-6
TGCGCCAGCAGCCAAGATCTGAGGGTCTCCTATAATTCACCCCTCCACTTT
CASSQDLRVSYNSPLHF
>NA|TRBV5-1|NA|TRBJ1-6
TGCGCCAGCAGCTTGGATGGGACTGTGGGCTCACCCCTCCACTTT
CASSLDGTVGSPLHF
>NA|TRBV18|NA|TRBJ1-4
TGTGCCAGCTCACCATTCCGGGAGGGGGAAAAACTGTTTTTT
CASSPFREGEKLFF
>NA|TRBV6-2/TRBV6-3|once|TRBJ1-5
TGTGCCAGCAGCCCCGGCCGGGGGGGAGATCAGCCCCAGCATTTT
CASSPGRGGDQPQHF
>TRBD2|TRBV4-1|NA|TRBJ2-3
TGCGCCAGCAGCAAAACGTTAGCGGGAGGAGATACGCAGTATTTT
CASSKTLAGGDTQYF
>TRBD2|TRBV7-9|NA|TRBJ2-3
TGTGCCAGCAGCACCTTCGGGGGGGCAGCCGATACGCAGTATTTT
CASSTFGGAADTQYF
>TRBD1|TRBV2|once|TRBJ2-7
TGTGCCAGCAGGTCAGGGGGCTACGAGCAGTACTTC
CASRSGGYEQYF
>NA|TRBV7-2|NA|TRBJ2-7
TGTGCCAGCAGCGCTCCGGGACTCCTCTCCTACGAGCAGTACTTC
CASSAPGLLSYEQYF
>NA|TRBV15|NA|TRBJ2-2
TGTGCCACCAGCAGAGATCCAGCCGGGGAGCTGTTTTTT
CATSRDPAGELFF
>NA|TRBV6-9|NA|TRBJ2-7
TGTGCCAGCAGTTACCCGCTAAATAAAGTCATTGAGCAGTACTTC
CASSYPLNKVIEQYF
>TRBD1|TRBV6-5|NA|TRBJ2-7
TGTGCCAGCAGGTTACAGGGGATTGACTACGAGCAGTACTTC
CASRLQGIDYEQYF
>NA|TRBV6-6|NA|TRBJ1-5
TGTGCCAGCAGTTACTCTGGCGGCGGGCAGCCCCAGCATTTT
CASSYSGGGQPQHF
>TRBD1|TRBV30|NA|TRBJ1-2
TGTGCCTCGACGGGACAGGGCTTCTATGGCTACACCTTC
CASTGQGFYGYTF